This T cell receptor (beta chain) stems from a study of cytomegalovirus exposure and HLA in healthy donors. Study results and caveats: The HLA-A and HLA-B alleles of most subjects were reportedly predicted accurately from TCR beta sequences.

In the case of this clone: Its antigen is not identified.

A multiplex PCR was run with 60 Vbeta primers and 13 Jbeta primers. Method: immunoSEQ multiplex PCR; TCRdb's copy keeps in-frame clones and lacks some. The data hold approximately 190,000 clones, with about 84% observed a single time. Trimming removed 3 bases at V and 3 bases at J, with 5 bases between. The germline CDR1 and CDR2 sequences are SGHTA and FQGNSA. This CDR3 region has 13 residues. Sequencing was carried out using PBMCs. The receptor was isolated from a middle-aged man in good health and CMV-seronegative. J is TRBJ2-2 and V is TRBV7-2; D gene unclear. The CDR3 protein is CASSLADTGELFF. CDR3 sequence (DNA): TGTGCCAGCAGCTTGGCAGACACCGGGGAGCTGTTTTTT.